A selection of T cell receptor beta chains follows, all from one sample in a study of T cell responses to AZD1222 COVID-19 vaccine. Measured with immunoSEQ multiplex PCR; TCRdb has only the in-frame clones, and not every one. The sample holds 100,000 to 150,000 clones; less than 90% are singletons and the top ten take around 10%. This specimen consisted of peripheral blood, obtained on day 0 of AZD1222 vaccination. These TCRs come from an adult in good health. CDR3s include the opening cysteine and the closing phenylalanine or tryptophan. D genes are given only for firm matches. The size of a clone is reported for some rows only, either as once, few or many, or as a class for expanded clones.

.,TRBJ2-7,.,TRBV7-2,TGTGCCAGCAGCTTAGCCCTGGGGGCGAAGGAGCAGTACTTC,CASSLALGAKEQYF
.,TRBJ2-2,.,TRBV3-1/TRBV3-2,TGTGCCAGCAGCCTGGCAGGGGGGCCATCTCGAGGCACCGGGGAGCTGTTTTTT,CASSLAGGPSRGTGELFF
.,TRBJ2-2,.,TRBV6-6,TGTGCCAGCAGTTGGTCCGGCGGCACCGGGGAGCTGTTTTTT,CASSWSGGTGELFF
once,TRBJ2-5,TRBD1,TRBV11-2,TGTGCCAGCAGCCCCTTAGGGACAGGGGGCCAAGAGACCCAGTACTTC,CASSPLGTGGQETQYF
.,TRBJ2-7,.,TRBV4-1,TGCGCCAGCAGCCATCTAAAGGGAACCTACGAGCAGTACTTC,CASSHLKGTYEQYF
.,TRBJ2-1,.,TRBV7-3,TGTGCCAGCAGCTTAAACCCCGCTTCCTGGCAGGTCTACAATGAGCAGTTCTTC,CASSLNPASWQVYNEQFF
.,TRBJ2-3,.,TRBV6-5,TGTGCCAGCAGCTTCTCTGGGGATACGCAGTATTTT,CASSFSGDTQYF
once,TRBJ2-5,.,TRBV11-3,TGTGCCAGCAGCTTAGAGAATTTACAGGGAGAGACCCAGTACTTC,CASSLENLQGETQYF
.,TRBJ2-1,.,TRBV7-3,TGTGCCAGCAGCCCCGGACCGACATACAATGAGCAGTTCTTC,CASSPGPTYNEQFF
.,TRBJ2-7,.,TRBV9,TGTGCCAGCAGCGTCGGACCGGTCGGCGACGAGCAGTACTTC,CASSVGPVGDEQYF
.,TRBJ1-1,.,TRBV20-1,TGCAGTGCTAGTGTTATTGAGGGTCGAAGTACTGAAGCTTTCTTT,CSASVIEGRSTEAFF
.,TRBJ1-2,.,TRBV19,TGTGCCAGTACGGGGTACGCTCTCTATGGCTACACCTTC,CASTGYALYGYTF
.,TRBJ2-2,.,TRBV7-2,TGTGCCAGCGCCGCCGACAACACCGGGGAGCTGTTTTTT,CASAADNTGELFF
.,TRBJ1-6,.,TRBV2,TGTGCCAGCACCTTCGGACAGCCGACCCTCCACTTT,CASTFGQPTLHF
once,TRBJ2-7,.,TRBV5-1,TGCGCCAGCAGCTTGGTCGGGGGCTCCTACGAGCAGTACTTC,CASSLVGGSYEQYF
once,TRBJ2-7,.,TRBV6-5,TGTGCCAGCAGCCTTAGAGACGAGCAGTACTTC,CASSLRDEQYF